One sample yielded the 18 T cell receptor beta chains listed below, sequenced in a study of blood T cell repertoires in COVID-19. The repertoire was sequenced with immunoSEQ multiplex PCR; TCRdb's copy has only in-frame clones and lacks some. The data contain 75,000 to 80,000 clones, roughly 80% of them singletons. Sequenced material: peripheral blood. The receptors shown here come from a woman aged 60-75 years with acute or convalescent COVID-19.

DNA of the CDR3: TGTGCCAGCAGTGCCGGAACAGGAGATTATAGCAATCAGCCCCAGCATTTT. This codes for CASSAGTGDYSNQPQHF. The chain recombines TRBV6-1 with TRBJ1-5; D might be TRBD1 (5 bases). Trimming shortened V by 4 bases and J by 0 bases, and 16 bases separated the two germline ends. The CDR3 extends over 17 amino acids. Germline CDR1 MNHNS, CDR2 SASEGT.

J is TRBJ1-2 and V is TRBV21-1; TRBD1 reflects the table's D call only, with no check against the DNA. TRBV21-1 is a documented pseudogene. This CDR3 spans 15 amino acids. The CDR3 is CASKVTGGGGYGYTF. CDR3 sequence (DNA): TGTGCCAGCAAAGTCACAGGGGGCGGGGGCTATGGCTACACCTTC.

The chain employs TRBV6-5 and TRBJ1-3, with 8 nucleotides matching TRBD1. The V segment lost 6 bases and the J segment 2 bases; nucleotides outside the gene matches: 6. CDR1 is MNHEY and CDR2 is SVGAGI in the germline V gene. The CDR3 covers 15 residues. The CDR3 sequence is CASSRKGQAGNTIYF. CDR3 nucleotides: TGTGCCAGCAGCCGAAAGGGACAGGCTGGAAACACCATATATTTT.

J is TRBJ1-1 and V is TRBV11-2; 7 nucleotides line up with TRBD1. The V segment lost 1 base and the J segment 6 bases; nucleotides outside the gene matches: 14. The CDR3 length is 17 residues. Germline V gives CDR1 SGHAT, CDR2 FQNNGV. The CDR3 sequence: CASSLVGGGARKAEAFF. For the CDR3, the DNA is TGTGCCAGCAGCTTAGTTGGAGGGGGCGCGAGGAAGGCTGAAGCTTTCTTT.

The chain's CDR3 is CASSHRDRGLRNTEAFF. For the CDR3, the DNA is TGTGCCAGCAGCCACCGGGACAGGGGTCTGCGGAACACTGAAGCTTTCTTT. The rearrangement joins TRBV7-6 to TRBJ1-1, with 10 nucleotides matching TRBD1. V shed 5 bases and J 1 base; nucleotides not matched to a gene: 10. CDR3 length: 17 residues. CDR1 is SGHVS and CDR2 is FNYEAQ in the germline V gene.

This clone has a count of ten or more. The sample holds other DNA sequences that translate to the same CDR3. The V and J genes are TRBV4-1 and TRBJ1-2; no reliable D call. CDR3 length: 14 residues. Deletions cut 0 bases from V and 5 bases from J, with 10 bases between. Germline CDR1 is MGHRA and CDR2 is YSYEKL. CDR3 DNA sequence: TGCGCCAGCAGCCAAGAAGAACTCGATTATGGCTACACCTTC. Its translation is CASSQEELDYGYTF.

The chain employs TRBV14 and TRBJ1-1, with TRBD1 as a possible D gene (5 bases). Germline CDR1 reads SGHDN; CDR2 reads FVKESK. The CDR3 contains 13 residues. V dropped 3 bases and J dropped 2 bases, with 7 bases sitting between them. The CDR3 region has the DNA TGTGCCAGCAGCCAGGGGGGAAACACTGAAGCTTTCTTT. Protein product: CASSQGGNTEAFF.

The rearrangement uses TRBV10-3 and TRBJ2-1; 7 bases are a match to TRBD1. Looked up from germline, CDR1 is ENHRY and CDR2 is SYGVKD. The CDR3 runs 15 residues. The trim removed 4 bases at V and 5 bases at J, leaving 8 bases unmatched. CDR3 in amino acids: CAISAGDRSNNEQFF. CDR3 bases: TGTGCCATCAGTGCAGGGGACAGATCTAACAATGAGCAGTTCTTC.

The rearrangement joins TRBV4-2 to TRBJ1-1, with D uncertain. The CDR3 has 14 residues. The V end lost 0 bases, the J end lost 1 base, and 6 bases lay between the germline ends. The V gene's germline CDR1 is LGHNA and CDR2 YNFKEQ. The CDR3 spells CASSQDRQNTEAFF. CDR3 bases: TGTGCCAGCAGCCAAGATAGACAGAACACTGAAGCTTTCTTT.

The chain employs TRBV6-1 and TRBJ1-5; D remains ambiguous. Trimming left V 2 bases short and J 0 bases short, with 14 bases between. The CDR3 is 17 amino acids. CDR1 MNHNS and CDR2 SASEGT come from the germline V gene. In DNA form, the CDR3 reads TGTGCCAGCAGTGAATTCCCGGGAGAGTATAGCAATCAGCCCCAGCATTTT. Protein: CASSEFPGEYSNQPQHF.

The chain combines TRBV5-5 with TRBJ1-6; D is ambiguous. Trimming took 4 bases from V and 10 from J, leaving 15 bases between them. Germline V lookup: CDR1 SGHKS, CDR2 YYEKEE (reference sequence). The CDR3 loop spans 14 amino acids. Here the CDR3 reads CASSLSRGSSPLHF. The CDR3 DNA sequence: TGTGCCAGCAGCCTAAGCAGAGGATCGTCACCCCTCCACTTT.

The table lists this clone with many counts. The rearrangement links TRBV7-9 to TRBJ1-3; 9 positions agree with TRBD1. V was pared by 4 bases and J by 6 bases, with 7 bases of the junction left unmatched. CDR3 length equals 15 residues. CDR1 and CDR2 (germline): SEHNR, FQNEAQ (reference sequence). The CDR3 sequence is CASSWGQGAENTIYF. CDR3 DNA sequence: TGTGCCAGCAGCTGGGGACAGGGCGCGGAAAACACCATATATTTT.

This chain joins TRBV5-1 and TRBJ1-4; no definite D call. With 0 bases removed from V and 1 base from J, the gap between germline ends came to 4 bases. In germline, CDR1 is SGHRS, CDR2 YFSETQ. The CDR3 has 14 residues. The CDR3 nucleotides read TGCGCCAGCAGCTTGGGTAGAACTAATGAAAAACTGTTTTTT. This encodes CASSLGRTNEKLFF.

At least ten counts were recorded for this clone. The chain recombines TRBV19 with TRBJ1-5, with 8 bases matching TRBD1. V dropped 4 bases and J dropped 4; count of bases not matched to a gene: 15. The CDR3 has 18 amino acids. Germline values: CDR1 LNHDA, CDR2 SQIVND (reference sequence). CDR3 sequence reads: CASSNPAGGGFRNQPQHF. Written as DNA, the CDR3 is TGTGCCAGTAGTAACCCGGCAGGGGGCGGTTTTCGGAATCAGCCCCAGCATTTT.

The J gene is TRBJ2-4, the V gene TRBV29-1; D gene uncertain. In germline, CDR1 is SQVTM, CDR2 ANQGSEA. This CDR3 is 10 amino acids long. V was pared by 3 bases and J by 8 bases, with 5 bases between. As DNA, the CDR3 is TGCAGCGTTGAGAGAGACATTCAGTACTTC. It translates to CSVERDIQYF.

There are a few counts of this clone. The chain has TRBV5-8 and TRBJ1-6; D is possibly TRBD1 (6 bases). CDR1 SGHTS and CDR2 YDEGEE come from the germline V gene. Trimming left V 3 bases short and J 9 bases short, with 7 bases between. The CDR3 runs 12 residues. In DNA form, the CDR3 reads TGTGCCAGCAGCTACAGGGTTTCACCCCTCCACTTT. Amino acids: CASSYRVSPLHF.

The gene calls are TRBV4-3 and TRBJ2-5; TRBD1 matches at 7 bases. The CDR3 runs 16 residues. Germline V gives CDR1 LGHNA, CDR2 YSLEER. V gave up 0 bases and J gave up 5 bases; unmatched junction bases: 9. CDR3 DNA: TGCGCCAGCAGCCAAGACCTAACAGGGGATTGGGAGACCCAGTACTTC. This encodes CASSQDLTGDWETQYF.

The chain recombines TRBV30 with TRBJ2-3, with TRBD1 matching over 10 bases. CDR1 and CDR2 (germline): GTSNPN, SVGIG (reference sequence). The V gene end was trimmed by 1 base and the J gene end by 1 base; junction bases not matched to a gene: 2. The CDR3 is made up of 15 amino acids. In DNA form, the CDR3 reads TGTGCCTGGAGTGCCGGGACAGGGGGCACAGATACGCAGTATTTT. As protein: CAWSAGTGGTDTQYF.